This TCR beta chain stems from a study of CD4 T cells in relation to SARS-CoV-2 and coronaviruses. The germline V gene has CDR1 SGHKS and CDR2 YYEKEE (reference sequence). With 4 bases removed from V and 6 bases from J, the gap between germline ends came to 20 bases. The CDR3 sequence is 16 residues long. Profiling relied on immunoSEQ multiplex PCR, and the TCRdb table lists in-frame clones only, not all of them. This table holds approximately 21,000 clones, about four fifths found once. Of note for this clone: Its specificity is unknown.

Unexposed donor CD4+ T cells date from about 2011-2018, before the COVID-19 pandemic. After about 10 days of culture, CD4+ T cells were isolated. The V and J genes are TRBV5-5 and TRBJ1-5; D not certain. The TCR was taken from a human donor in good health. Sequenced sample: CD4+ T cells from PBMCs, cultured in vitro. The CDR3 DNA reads TGTGCCAGCAGCACCGACGTTGGTGCTGGAACTCAGCCCCAGCATTTT. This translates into CASSTDVGAGTQPQHF.